The T cell receptor (beta chain) under discussion was sequenced for a study of T cell changes during pregnancy in multiple sclerosis (dated by TCRdb to about 2019). Regarding the complete study: In women with multiple sclerosis, the researchers looked at how the T cell repertoire shifted as pregnancy progressed.

Libraries were built with the immunoSEQ multiplex PCR assay. TCRdb retrieved this table from immuneACCESS and kept in-frame rearrangements only. Not all clones are present; in checked studies, unresolved V genes account for under half, and no reason is known for the remainder. Present in this sample are about 40,000 clones, around nine tenths of which were seen just once. Roughly 4.9% of the sample goes to the ten largest clones. Note on this clone: Which antigen it targets is not known. At one end the junction does not follow the germline gene, possibly because of a read error.

This receptor was identified in a female donor in good health, enrolled as a control in a pregnancy study. Sequenced material: peripheral blood, taken in the first trimester of pregnancy.

The nucleotide sequence reads as follows: TGTGCTAGCAGCTTAATCCCTAGCGGGATGGAGACCCAGTACTTC. Its translation reads: CASSLIPSGMETQYF. The chain is encoded by TRBV7-7 joined to TRBJ2-5, with 9 bases in between that match TRBD2. Counted from cysteine to phenylalanine, this CDR3 has 15 amino acids. The read is trimmed to its CDR3 DNA, 45 bases read in frame from base 1. For CDR1 and CDR2, the germline V gene (reference sequence) lists SSHAT and FNYEAQ.